This T cell receptor (beta chain) was sequenced for a study of CD8 T cells in ankylosing spondylitis. The study's findings and limits: A CD8+ phenotype characterized the disease-linked clones, which were relatively rare in peripheral blood. In ankylosing spondylitis patients, matched synovial fluid reportedly showed significant enrichment of disease-linked clones.

This clonotype appeared once. Its specificity is not known. Making use of molecular barcodes, quantitative 5'-RACE generated TCR beta libraries. TCRdb independently ran MiXCR on the 5' RACE reads; one entry per CDR3 protein. Of 200,000 to 250,000 distinct CDR3 sequences in the sample, roughly 25% were seen once. This CDR3 is 15 amino acids long. CDR1 is MGHDK, CDR2 SYGVNS, per germline. V gave up 0 bases and J gave up 9 bases, with 15 bases separating them. This rearrangement joins TRBV25-1 to TRBJ2-4; D might be TRBD1 (6 bases). Input material: blood, either unsorted or a sorted T cell fraction (not recorded which). The TCR sequence derives from a male donor with ankylosing spondylitis or in good health (not recorded which). The CDR3 reads CASSEYTGQQIIQYF. CDR3 nucleotide sequence: TGTGCCAGCAGTGAATATACCGGACAGCAGATCATTCAGTACTTC.